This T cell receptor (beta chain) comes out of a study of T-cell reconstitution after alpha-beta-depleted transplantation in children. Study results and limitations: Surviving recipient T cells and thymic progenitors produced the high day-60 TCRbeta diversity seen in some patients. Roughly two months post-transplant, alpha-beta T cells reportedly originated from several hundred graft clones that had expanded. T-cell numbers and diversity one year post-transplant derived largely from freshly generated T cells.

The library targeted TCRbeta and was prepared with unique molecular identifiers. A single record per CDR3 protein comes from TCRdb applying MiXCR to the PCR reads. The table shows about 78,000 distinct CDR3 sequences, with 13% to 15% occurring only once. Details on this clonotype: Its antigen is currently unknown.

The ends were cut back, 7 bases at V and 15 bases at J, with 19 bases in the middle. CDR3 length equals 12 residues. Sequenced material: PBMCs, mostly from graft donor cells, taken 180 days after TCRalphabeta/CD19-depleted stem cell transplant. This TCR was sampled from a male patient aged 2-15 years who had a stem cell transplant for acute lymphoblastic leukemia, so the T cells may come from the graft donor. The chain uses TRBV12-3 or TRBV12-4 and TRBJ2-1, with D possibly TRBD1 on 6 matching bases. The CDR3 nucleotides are TGTGCCAGCACTTCGGGACAAGCGTTAGGGTTCTTC. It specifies CASTSGQALGFF.